These T cell receptor beta chains were read from a single sample in a study of cytomegalovirus exposure and HLA in healthy donors. Data came from immunoSEQ multiplex PCR; TCRdb stores just in-frame clones and leaves some out. The table records over 200,000 clones, roughly 91% of them present only once. The source material was PBMCs. These receptors originate from a woman between 18 and 30 years old in good health and CMV-seropositive. Both conserved end residues are part of each CDR3. The D gene is left open where the match is weak. Some rows have no size entry. The others give once, few or many, or a class for an expanded clone.

cdr3_nt: TGTGCCAGCAGTTGGACAGGGAGGAATCAGCCCCAGCATTTT; cdr3_aa: CASSWTGRNQPQHF; j_call: TRBJ1-5; d_call: TRBD1; v_call: TRBV28; clone_size: .
cdr3_nt: TGTGCCAGTAGTATAACTGGCGGGACAGATACGCAGTATTTT; cdr3_aa: CASSITGGTDTQYF; j_call: TRBJ2-3; d_call: .; v_call: TRBV19; clone_size: .
cdr3_nt: TGCGCCAGCAGCTTGGGGGACAGGGTGTGGGGAGAGATATCCTACGAGCAGTACTTC; cdr3_aa: CASSLGDRVWGEISYEQYF; j_call: TRBJ2-7; d_call: TRBD1; v_call: TRBV5-1; clone_size: once
cdr3_nt: TGTGCCAGCGCTCTCGGGGCCCTAGGGGGTACTGAAGCTTTCTTT; cdr3_aa: CASALGALGGTEAFF; j_call: TRBJ1-1; d_call: .; v_call: TRBV28; clone_size: .
cdr3_nt: TGTGCCAGCAGTACCCTCCCGGGACTAGCGGGGGGGGGTATTCAGTACTTC; cdr3_aa: CASSTLPGLAGGGIQYF; j_call: TRBJ2-4; d_call: TRBD2; v_call: TRBV27; clone_size: once
cdr3_nt: TGTGCCAGCGGTTACAGGGTCCAAGAGACCCAGTACTTC; cdr3_aa: CASGYRVQETQYF; j_call: TRBJ2-5; d_call: .; v_call: TRBV27; clone_size: .
cdr3_nt: TGTGCCAGCAGTAAGGGGGCTGGAATGAACACTGAAGCTTTCTTT; cdr3_aa: CASSKGAGMNTEAFF; j_call: TRBJ1-1; d_call: TRBD1; v_call: TRBV28; clone_size: .
cdr3_nt: TGTGCCAGCAGTTTACACAGGGACACCTACGAGCAGTACTTC; cdr3_aa: CASSLHRDTYEQYF; j_call: TRBJ2-7; d_call: .; v_call: TRBV27; clone_size: .
cdr3_nt: TGTGCCAGTAGTATGTACAGGGACGAGCAGTACTTC; cdr3_aa: CASSMYRDEQYF; j_call: TRBJ2-7; d_call: .; v_call: TRBV19; clone_size: .
cdr3_nt: TGTGCCAGCAGTTTATCCGCCAGGGGGAACACTGAAGCTTTCTTT; cdr3_aa: CASSLSARGNTEAFF; j_call: TRBJ1-1; d_call: .; v_call: TRBV28; clone_size: .
cdr3_nt: TGTGCCAGCAGGGGGACAGGGGAAGCGAACACTGAAGCTTTCTTT; cdr3_aa: CASRGTGEANTEAFF; j_call: TRBJ1-1; d_call: TRBD1; v_call: TRBV28; clone_size: .
cdr3_nt: TGTGCCAGCAGCTTGACGAGAAGGACAGGTAACACTGAAGCTTTCTTT; cdr3_aa: CASSLTRRTGNTEAFF; j_call: TRBJ1-1; d_call: TRBD1; v_call: TRBV11-2; clone_size: .
cdr3_nt: TGTGCCAGCAGTTTATCGCGACAGGGGGCAGCCTATGGCTACACCTTC; cdr3_aa: CASSLSRQGAAYGYTF; j_call: TRBJ1-2; d_call: TRBD1; v_call: TRBV27; clone_size: .
cdr3_nt: TGTGCCAGCAGCTCCTTCCGATCCGGGAATGGCTACACCTTC; cdr3_aa: CASSSFRSGNGYTF; j_call: TRBJ1-2; d_call: .; v_call: TRBV9; clone_size: .
cdr3_nt: TGCGCCAGCAGCGCGCCTCTAGCGGCGCTTTACAATGAGCAGTTCTTC; cdr3_aa: CASSAPLAALYNEQFF; j_call: TRBJ2-1; d_call: TRBD2; v_call: TRBV5-1; clone_size: .
cdr3_nt: TGCGCCAGCAGCCCGTTCGGGACAGGGGGCGGGCAGCCCCAGCATTTT; cdr3_aa: CASSPFGTGGGQPQHF; j_call: TRBJ1-5; d_call: TRBD1; v_call: TRBV5-1; clone_size: .
cdr3_nt: TGTGCCAGCAGTGCTCCCGGGACAGGTGCTTACGAGCAGTACTTC; cdr3_aa: CASSAPGTGAYEQYF; j_call: TRBJ2-7; d_call: TRBD1; v_call: TRBV6-5; clone_size: .
cdr3_nt: TGTGCCAGCAGCCAAGAGGCCCACGGGTGGGAGCAGTTCTTC; cdr3_aa: CASSQEAHGWEQFF; j_call: TRBJ2-1; d_call: .; v_call: TRBV14; clone_size: .